This TCR beta chain comes out of a study of shared clonotypes between healthy human individuals (dated by TCRdb to 2020 to 2022). Broadly, across the study: The cohort comprised a couple of women and three men aged 18 to 49 years. For each donor, CD4 naive and CD4 memory were each run on three plates, CD8 naive on two plates, and CD8 memory on one plate. To estimate repertoire size and how much clonotype sharing occurs between individuals, the study deeply sequenced the blood TCR repertoires of 5 or 6 healthy adults. To increase sequencing depth and limit assay-specific biases, different laboratories used diverse techniques to prepare libraries and sequence TCR repertoires. Per donor, leukapheresis produced somewhere between about 0.9 and 9.5 billion PBMCs. Results and caveats for the whole study, not just this receptor: Naive subsets generally had larger estimated clonotype richness than memory subsets. Sampling was limited to blood, and TCR repertoires in tissue likely differ from TCR repertoires in blood. Rarefaction of sorted-subset datasets indicated incomplete sequencing despite the large sequencing depth. Clonotypes shared by all four sorted-subset donors showed higher generation probabilities than non-shared clonotypes. When several donors were compared, the shared fraction of clonotypes was roughly 5% for naive CD4, 3% to 4% for naive CD8, more than 2% for memory CD4, and 0.3% to 0.5% for memory CD8. Pairwise subsampling led to the expectation that sequencing depth would affect the degree of clonotype sharing among donors. The genetic and exposure-history diversity represented was limited by the small number of donors.

The donors were healthy, HIV-negative adults who had no recently reported acute infections or vaccinations. Every donor was a Caucasian adult residing in Nashville, Tennessee, USA. The CD8 memory samples were a combination of magnetically selected CD45RO+ cells and CCR7-negative CD45RA+ effector memory (TemRA) cells. Blood was obtained by leukapheresis, after which PBMCs were separated by Ficoll-Histopaque density gradient centrifugation and cryopreserved in liquid nitrogen vapor phase. Analytical flow cytometry was used to check the purity and quantity of every magnetically sorted T cell population. From each sorted fraction, genomic DNA was isolated and quantified by UV absorbance on a Nanodrop 2000c. The CDR3, from cysteine to phenylalanine, totals 21 residues. Solely the CDR3 DNA is kept, with 63 bases framed from the first base. V trim: 2 bases; J trim: 5 bases; unmatched bases: 16. According to the germline V gene, CDR1 reads LGHNT and CDR2 reads FRNRAP.

TCR CDR3 regions were amplified from genomic DNA by multiplex PCR using the deep immunoSEQ assay. Genomic DNA extracted from each cell subset was distributed evenly over all wells of several immunoSEQ 96-well plates, and each plate served as one replicate. For sorted subsets, approximately 200 ng of genomic DNA, equivalent to 30,000 or so T cell genomes, went into each replicate PCR. The purified libraries were quantified using a Qubit 3.0 fluorometer, sized with a Bioanalyzer 2100, and then quantified again using the KAPA Library Quantification kit. Each immunoSEQ 96-well plate was sequenced on its own single-read 150-cycle Illumina NextSeq 550 flow cell. For the original study's pipeline: Because only junctional sequences without quality scores were contained in the immunoSEQ output, filtering matching that applied to full-length reads could not be performed. Sequences were annotated with PyIR, a Python wrapper for IgBLAST v1.9, and V/J genes and CDR3 were assigned using IMGT germline references. Reads with weak V/J assignments (E-value above 1e-6), missing CDR3, stop codons, out-of-frame junctions, or ambiguous translated residues were removed. V3J clonotypes were defined as sequences sharing an identical inferred V gene, J gene, and CDR3 amino acid sequence. To compute the percentage overlap between repertoires, the number of shared unique clonotypes was divided by the size of the smaller repertoire. RTK rarefaction, the Chao1 estimator, and Recon v2.1 estimates of unobserved clonotypes were used to assess repertoire richness. OLGA was used to compute generation probabilities for all TCRbeta clonotypes that the gDNA method yielded from four donors. The immuneACCESS repertoire file appears here via TCRdb, limited to in-frame rearrangements. These files lack a portion of the clones; in checked studies, under half of the deficit traces to unresolved V genes, and the cause of the others is not known. The V and J calls and clone size were taken over from that table, and D and trimming were inferred from the DNA. In all, the sample holds about 380,000 clones, and 90% to 98% of those were seen once. The ten largest clones add up to around 0.3% of the sample.

Concerning this clone itself: There is no known antigen for this receptor. It has no much larger one-base neighbor in the sample; base qualities were not kept.

The rearranged segments are TRBV12-5 and TRBJ2-2, with TRBD2 matching 14 junction bases. This sequence originates from a man aged 30 to 45 in good health. Sequencing was performed on memory CD8+ T cells sorted from blood. According to the study, the label for this sample's cell subset or site signals: CD45RO+ cells pooled with CCR7-negative TemRA cells. The bases read TGTGCTAGTGGTTTGTATACCCCCAGACTAGCGGGAGGGCCGAGAACCGGGGAGCTGTTTTTT. Its amino acids are CASGLYTPRLAGGPRTGELFF.